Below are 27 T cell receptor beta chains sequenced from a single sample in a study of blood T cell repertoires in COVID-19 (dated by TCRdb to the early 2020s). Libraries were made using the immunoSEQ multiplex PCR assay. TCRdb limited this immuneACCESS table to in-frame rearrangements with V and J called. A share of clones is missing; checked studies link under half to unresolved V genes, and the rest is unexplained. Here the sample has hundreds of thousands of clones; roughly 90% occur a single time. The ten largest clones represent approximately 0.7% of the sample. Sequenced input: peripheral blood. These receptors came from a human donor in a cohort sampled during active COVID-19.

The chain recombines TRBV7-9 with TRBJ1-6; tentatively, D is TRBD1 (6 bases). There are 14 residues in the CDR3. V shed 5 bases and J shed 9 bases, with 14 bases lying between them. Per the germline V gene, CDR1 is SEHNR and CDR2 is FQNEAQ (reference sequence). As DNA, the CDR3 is TGTGCCAGCAGCCGAGGACAGCACGGTTCACCCCTCCACTTT. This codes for CASSRGQHGSPLHF.

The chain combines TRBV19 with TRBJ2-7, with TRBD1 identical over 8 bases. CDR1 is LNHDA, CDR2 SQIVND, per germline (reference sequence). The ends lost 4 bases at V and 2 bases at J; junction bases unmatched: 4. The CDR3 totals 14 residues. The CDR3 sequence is CASSNQQGAYEQYF. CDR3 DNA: TGTGCCAGTAGTAATCAACAGGGGGCCTACGAGCAGTACTTC.

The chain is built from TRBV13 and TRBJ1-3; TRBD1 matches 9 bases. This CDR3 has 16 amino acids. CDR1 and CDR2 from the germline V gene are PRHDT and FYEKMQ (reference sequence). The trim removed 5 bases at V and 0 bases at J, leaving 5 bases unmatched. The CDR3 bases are TGTGCCAGCAGCACTACGACAGGGGGCTCTGGAAACACCATATATTTT. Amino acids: CASSTTTGGSGNTIYF.

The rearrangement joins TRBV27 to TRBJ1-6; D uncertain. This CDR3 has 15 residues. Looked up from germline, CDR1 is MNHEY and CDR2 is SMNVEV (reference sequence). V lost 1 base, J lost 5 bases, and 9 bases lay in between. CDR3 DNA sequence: TGTGCCAGCAGTTTATTCCTTGGAGATAATTCACCCCTCCACTTT. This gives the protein CASSLFLGDNSPLHF.

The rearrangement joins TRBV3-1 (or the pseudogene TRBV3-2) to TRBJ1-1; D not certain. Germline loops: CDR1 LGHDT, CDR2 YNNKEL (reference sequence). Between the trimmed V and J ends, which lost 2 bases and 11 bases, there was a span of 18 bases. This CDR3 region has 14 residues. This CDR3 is CASSQPHDGRGAFF. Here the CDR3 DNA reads TGTGCCAGCAGCCAACCCCATGACGGTCGCGGGGCTTTCTTT.

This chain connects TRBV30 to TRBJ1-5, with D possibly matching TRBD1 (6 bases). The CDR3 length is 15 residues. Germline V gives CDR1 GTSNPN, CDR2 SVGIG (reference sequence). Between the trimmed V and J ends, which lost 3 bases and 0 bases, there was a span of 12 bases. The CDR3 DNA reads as TGTGCCTGGAGGCCCACAGGGTATAGCAATCAGCCCCAGCATTTT. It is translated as CAWRPTGYSNQPQHF. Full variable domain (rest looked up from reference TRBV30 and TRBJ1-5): SQTIHQWPATLVQPVGSPLSLECTVEGTSNPNLYWYRQAAGRGLQLLFYSVGIGQISSEVPQNLSASRPQDRQFILSSKKLLLSDSGFYLCAWRPTGYSNQPQHFGDGTRLSIL.

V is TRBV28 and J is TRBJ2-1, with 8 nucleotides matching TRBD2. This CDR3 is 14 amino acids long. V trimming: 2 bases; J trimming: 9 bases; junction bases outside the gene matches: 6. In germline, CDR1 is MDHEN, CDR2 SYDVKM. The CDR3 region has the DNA TGTGCCAGCAGTTTAACCAGCGGGAGCCTTGAGCAGTTCTTC. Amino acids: CASSLTSGSLEQFF.

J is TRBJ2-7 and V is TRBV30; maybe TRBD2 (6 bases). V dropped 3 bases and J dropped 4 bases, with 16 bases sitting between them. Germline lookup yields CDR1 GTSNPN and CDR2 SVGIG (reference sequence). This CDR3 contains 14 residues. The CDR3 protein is CAWSPEGRGYEQYF. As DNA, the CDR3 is TGTGCCTGGAGCCCTGAGGGCCGGGGGTACGAGCAGTACTTC.

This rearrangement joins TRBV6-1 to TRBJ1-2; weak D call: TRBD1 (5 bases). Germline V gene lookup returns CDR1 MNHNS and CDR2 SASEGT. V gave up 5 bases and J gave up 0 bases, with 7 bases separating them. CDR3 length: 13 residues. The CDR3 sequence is CASSQGSNYGYTF. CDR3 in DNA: TGTGCCAGCAGTCAGGGATCTAACTATGGCTACACCTTC.

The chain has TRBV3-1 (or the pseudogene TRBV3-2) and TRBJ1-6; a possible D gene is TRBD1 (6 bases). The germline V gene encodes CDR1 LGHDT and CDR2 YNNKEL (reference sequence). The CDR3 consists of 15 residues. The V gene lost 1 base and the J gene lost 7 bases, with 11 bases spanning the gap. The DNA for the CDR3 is TGTGCCAGCAGCCAAGGTGTCGGACAGAATTCACCCCTCCACTTT. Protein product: CASSQGVGQNSPLHF.

CDR3 DNA sequence: TGCGCCAGCAGCCAAGTTGGGGGGGCCTACGAGCAGTACTTC. Protein product: CASSQVGGAYEQYF. The gene calls are TRBV4-1 and TRBJ2-7; 7 bases agree with TRBD2. The trim removed 1 base at V and 2 bases at J, leaving 2 bases unmatched. CDR3 size: 14 residues. The germline V gene encodes CDR1 MGHRA and CDR2 YSYEKL.

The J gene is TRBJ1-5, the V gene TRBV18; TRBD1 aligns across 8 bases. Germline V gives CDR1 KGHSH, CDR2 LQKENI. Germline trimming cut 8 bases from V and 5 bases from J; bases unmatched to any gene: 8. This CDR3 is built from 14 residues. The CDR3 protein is CASTRTGLDQPQHF. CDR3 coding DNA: TGTGCCAGCACCCGGACAGGGCTCGATCAGCCCCAGCATTTT.

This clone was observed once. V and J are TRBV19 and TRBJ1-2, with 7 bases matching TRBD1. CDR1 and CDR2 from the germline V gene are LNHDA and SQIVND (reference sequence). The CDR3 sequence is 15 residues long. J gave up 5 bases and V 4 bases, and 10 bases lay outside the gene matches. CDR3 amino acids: CASSTSRDSGYGYTF. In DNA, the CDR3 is TGTGCCAGTAGTACTTCGAGGGACAGCGGTTATGGCTACACCTTC.

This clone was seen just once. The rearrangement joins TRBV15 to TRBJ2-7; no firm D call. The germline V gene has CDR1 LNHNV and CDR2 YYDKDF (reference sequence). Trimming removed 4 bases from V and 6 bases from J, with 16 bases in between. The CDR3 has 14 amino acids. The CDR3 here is CATSTSLGSREQYF. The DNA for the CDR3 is TGTGCCACCAGCACCTCCCTAGGAAGCCGCGAGCAGTACTTC.

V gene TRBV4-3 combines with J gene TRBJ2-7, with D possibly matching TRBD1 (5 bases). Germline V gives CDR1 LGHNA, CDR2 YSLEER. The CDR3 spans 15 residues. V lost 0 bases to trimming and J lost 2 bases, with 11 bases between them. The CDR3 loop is CASSQETSGPYEQYF. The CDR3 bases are TGCGCCAGCAGCCAAGAGACGTCAGGGCCCTACGAGCAGTACTTC.

The CDR3 protein is CASRVKRGTYNEQFF. Written as DNA, the CDR3 is TGTGCCAGCAGGGTCAAGCGGGGGACCTACAATGAGCAGTTCTTC. The chain is built from TRBV2 and TRBJ2-1, with 8 positions matching TRBD2. The CDR3 is made up of 15 amino acids. Trimming at V came to 6 bases and at J to 2 bases, leaving 6 bases not matched to a gene. Germline V gives CDR1 SNHLY, CDR2 FYNNEI.

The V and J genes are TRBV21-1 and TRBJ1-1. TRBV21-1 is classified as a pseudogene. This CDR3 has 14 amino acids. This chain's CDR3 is CASSSSWGGTEAFF. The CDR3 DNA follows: TGTGCCAGCAGCTCGTCCTGGGGGGGGACTGAAGCTTTCTTT.

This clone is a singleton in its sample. Written as DNA, the CDR3 is TGTGCCAGCAGCTCCACTCCGTATGAGCAGTTCTTC. Its protein product is CASSSTPYEQFF. This chain connects TRBV7-3 to TRBJ2-1; the D is unclear. This CDR3 is 12 amino acids long. V lost 4 bases to trimming and J lost 8 bases, with 9 bases between them. The germline V gene encodes CDR1 SGHTA and CDR2 FQGTGA.

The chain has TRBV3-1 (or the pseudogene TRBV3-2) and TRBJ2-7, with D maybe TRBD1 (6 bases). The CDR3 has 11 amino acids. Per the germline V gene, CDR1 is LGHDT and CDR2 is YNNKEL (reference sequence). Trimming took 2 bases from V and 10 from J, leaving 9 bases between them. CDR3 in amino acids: CASSQTGTQYF. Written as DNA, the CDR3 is TGTGCCAGCAGCCAAACCGGGACACAGTACTTC.

CDR3 sequence (DNA): TGCAGCGTTGAATCCAGCTATGGCTACACCTTC. This encodes CSVESSYGYTF. The chain carries TRBV29-1 and TRBJ1-2, with D unclear. V was pared by 2 bases and J by 4 bases, with 5 bases between. The CDR3 length is 11 residues. Germline CDR1 and CDR2: SQVTM and ANQGSEA.

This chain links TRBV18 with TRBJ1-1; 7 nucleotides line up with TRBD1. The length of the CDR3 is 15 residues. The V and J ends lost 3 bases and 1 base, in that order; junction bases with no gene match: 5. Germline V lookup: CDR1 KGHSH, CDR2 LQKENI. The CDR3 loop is CASSPNTGANTEAFF. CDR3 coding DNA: TGTGCCAGCTCACCTAACACAGGGGCGAACACTGAAGCTTTCTTT.

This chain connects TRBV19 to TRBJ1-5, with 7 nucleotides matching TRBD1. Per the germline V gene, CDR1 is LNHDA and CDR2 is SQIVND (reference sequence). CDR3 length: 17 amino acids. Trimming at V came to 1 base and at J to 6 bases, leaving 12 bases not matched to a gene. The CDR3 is CASSIVRTGLGRQPQHF. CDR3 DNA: TGTGCCAGTAGTATAGTCCGGACAGGTCTTGGTCGTCAGCCCCAGCATTTT.

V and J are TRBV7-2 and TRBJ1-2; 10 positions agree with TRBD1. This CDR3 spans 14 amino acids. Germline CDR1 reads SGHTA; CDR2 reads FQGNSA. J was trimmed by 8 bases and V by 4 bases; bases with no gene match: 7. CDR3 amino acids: CASSSGTGERGYTF. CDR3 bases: TGTGCCAGCAGCTCCGGGACAGGGGAGAGAGGCTACACCTTC.

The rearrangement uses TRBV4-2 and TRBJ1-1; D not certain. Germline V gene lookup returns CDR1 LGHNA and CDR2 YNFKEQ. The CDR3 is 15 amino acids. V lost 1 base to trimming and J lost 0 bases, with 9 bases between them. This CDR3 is CASSQAGQLNTEAFF. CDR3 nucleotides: TGTGCCAGCAGCCAAGCTGGGCAGCTGAACACTGAAGCTTTCTTT.

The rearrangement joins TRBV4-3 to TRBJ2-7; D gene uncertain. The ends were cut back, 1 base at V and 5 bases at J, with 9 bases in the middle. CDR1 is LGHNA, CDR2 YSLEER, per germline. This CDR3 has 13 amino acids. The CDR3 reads CASSQVLRDEQYF. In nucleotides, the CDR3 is TGCGCCAGCAGCCAAGTTCTACGGGACGAGCAGTACTTC.

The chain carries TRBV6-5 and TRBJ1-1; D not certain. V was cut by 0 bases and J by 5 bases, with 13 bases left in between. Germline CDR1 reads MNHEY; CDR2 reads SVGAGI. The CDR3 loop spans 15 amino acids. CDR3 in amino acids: CASSYSTSPWTEAFF. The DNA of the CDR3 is TGTGCCAGCAGTTACTCGACAAGCCCGTGGACTGAAGCTTTCTTT.

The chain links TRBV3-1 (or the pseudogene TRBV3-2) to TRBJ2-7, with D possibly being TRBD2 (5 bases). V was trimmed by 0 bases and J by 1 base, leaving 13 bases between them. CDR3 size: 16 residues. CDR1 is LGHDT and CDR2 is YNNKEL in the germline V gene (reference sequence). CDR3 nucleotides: TGTGCCAGCAGCCAAGATCAAACGAGGGTTTCCTACGAGCAGTACTTC. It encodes CASSQDQTRVSYEQYF.